This entry is about one TCR beta chain. This sample is drawn from a study of shared clonotypes between healthy human individuals. Whole-study context: Per donor, CD8 memory used one plate, CD8 naive used two, CD4 memory used three and CD4 naive used three.

Naive CD8 cells lacked CD45RO, underwent positive selection for CCR7 and left out terminally differentiated effector memory CD45RA+ cells. Those who donated were healthy HIV-negative adults, with no recent acute infections or vaccinations reported. Some clones are missing from TCRdb's copy, which holds only in-frame ones; the method was immunoSEQ multiplex PCR. Here the sample spans about 2.2 million clones, approximately 94% being singletons. V was clipped by 2 bases and J by 3 bases, with 9 bases between them. Germline-derived CDR1 and CDR2 are SGHRS and YFSETQ. The CDR3 totals 13 residues. Sequencing was carried out using naive CD8+ T cells from PBMCs. This TCR was sampled from a man in his late teens or twenties in good health. Some clones in this sample may be carry-over from other donors' samples. This chain links TRBV5-1 with TRBJ2-7; D gene uncertain. CDR3 loop: CASSFAADYEQYF. The CDR3 DNA follows: TGCGCCAGCAGCTTCGCAGCCGACTACGAGCAGTACTTC.